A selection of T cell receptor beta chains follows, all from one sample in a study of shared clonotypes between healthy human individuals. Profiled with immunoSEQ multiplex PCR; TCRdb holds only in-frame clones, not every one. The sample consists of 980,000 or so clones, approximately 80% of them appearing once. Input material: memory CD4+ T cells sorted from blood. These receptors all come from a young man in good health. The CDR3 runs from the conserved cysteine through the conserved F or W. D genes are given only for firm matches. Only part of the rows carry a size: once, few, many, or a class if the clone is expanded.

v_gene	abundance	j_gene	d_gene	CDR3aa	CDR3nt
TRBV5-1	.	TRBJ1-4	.	CASSFSWVSNEKLFF	TGCGCCAGCAGCTTTAGTTGGGTATCTAATGAAAAACTGTTTTTT
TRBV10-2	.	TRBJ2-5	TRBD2	CASRPTGGQETQYF	TGCGCCAGCAGACCAACGGGGGGACAAGAGACCCAGTACTTC
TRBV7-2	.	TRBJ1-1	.	CASSLTQNTEAFF	TGTGCCAGCAGCCTCACACAGAACACTGAAGCTTTCTTT
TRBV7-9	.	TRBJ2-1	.	CASGSSATYNEQFF	TGTGCCAGCGGATCTAGCGCCACCTACAATGAGCAGTTCTTC
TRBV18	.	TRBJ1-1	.	CASSPPGGETEAFF	TGTGCCAGCTCACCACCGGGGGGGGAGACTGAAGCTTTCTTT
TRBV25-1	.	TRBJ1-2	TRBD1	CASSMGQGHGYTF	TGTGCCAGCAGTATGGGACAGGGCCATGGCTACACCTTC
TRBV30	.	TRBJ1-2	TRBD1	CAWTGTGYGYTF	TGTGCCTGGACCGGGACAGGTTATGGCTACACCTTC
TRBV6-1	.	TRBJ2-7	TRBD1	CASSEYDRGSYEQYF	TGTGCCAGCAGTGAATATGACAGGGGATCATACGAGCAGTACTTC
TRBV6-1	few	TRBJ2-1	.	CASRAGVGEQFF	TGTGCCAGCAGGGCAGGGGTAGGTGAGCAGTTCTTC
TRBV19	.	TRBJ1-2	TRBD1	CARGDSPNYGYTF	TGTGCCAGGGGGGACAGTCCTAACTATGGCTACACCTTC
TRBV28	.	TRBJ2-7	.	CASTHPLGAYEQYF	TGTGCCAGCACCCACCCCCTGGGGGCCTACGAGCAGTACTTC
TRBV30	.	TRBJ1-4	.	CAWSVKVDPRENEKLFF	TGTGCCTGGAGTGTAAAGGTAGACCCCAGGGAGAATGAAAAACTGTTTTTT
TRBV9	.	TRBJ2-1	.	CASSVGPGSYNEQFF	TGTGCCAGCAGCGTAGGTCCGGGGTCCTACAATGAGCAGTTCTTC
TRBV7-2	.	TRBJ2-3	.	CASSLDGRSTDTQYF	TGTGCCAGCAGCTTAGATGGCAGGTCCACAGATACGCAGTATTTT
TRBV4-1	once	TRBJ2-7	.	CASSLLLATSYEQYF	TGCGCCAGCAGCCTTCTGCTGGCTACTTCCTACGAGCAGTACTTC
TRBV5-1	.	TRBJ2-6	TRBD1	CASSLGDSNSGANVLTF	TGCGCCAGCAGCTTGGGGGACAGCAACTCTGGGGCCAACGTCCTGACTTTC
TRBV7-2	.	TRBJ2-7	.	CASSTRSYEQYF	TGTGCCAGCAGCACCCGGTCCTACGAGCAGTACTTC
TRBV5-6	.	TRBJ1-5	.	CASSYGGYNQPQHF	TGTGCCAGCAGTTATGGCGGATACAATCAGCCCCAGCATTTT
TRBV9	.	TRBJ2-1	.	CASSPRTTYNEQFF	TGTGCCAGCAGCCCCCGGACTACCTACAATGAGCAGTTCTTC
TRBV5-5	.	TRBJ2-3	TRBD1	CASSLTGAGTDTQYF	TGTGCCAGCAGCTTAACAGGGGCTGGCACAGATACGCAGTATTTT
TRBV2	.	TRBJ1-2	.	CASSDLEQGSGYTF	TGTGCCAGCAGTGATCTTGAACAGGGCTCTGGCTACACCTTC
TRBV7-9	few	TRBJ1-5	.	CASSLGSYNQPQHF	TGTGCCAGCAGCTTAGGGTCCTATAATCAGCCCCAGCATTTT
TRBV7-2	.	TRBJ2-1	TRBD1	CASSPGTGLYNEQFF	TGTGCCAGCAGCCCAGGGACAGGGCTGTACAATGAGCAGTTCTTC
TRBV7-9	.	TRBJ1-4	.	CASSLGVTGYLGEKLFF	TGTGCCAGCAGCTTAGGGGTCACAGGGTACCTCGGTGAAAAACTGTTTTTT
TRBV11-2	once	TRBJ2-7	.	CASSLAGGIAYEQYF	TGTGCCAGCAGCTTAGCGGGCGGAATAGCCTACGAGCAGTACTTC
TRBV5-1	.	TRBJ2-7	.	CASSFGGSSYEQYF	TGCGCCAGCAGCTTTGGGGGGAGTTCCTACGAGCAGTACTTC
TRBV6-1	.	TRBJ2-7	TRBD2	CASSERSGGPYEQYF	TGTGCCAGCAGTGAGCGGAGCGGGGGGCCCTACGAGCAGTACTTC
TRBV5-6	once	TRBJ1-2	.	CASSFREQGYTF	TGTGCCAGCAGCTTCCGGGAGCAGGGCTACACCTTC
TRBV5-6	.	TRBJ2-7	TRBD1	CASSAGTGGWEQYF	TGTGCCAGCAGCGCGGGGACAGGGGGTTGGGAGCAGTACTTC
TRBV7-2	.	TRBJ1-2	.	CASSFRGWAANYGYTF	TGTGCCAGCAGCTTCCGTGGATGGGCCGCTAACTATGGCTACACCTTC
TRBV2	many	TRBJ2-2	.	CASRKRSLGELFF	TGTGCCAGCAGAAAGCGGAGTCTCGGGGAGCTGTTTTTT
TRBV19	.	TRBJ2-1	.	CASSIMREDEQFF	TGTGCCAGTAGTATAATGAGGGAGGATGAGCAGTTCTTC
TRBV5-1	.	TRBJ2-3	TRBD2	CASSLVSSGEGTQYF	TGCGCCAGCAGCTTGGTTTCTAGCGGGGAAGGGACGCAGTATTTT
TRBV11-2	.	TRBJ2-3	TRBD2	CASSPSSGSWSTDTQYF	TGTGCCAGCAGCCCTTCTAGCGGGAGTTGGAGCACAGATACGCAGTATTTT
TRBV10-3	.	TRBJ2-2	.	CATNPTVTGELFF	TGTGCCACCAACCCGACCGTCACCGGGGAGCTGTTTTTT
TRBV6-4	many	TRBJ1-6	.	CASSDRDNSPLHF	TGTGCCAGCAGTGACAGGGATAATTCACCCCTCCACTTT
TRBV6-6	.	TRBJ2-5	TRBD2	CASSLLAGDQETQYF	TGTGCCAGCAGTCTCCTAGCGGGGGACCAAGAGACCCAGTACTTC
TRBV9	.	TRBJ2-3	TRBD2	CASSVGLAGASSTDTQYF	TGTGCCAGCAGCGTGGGACTAGCGGGAGCGTCTAGCACAGATACGCAGTATTTT
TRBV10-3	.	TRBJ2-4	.	CAISFSEGDVQYF	TGTGCCATCAGTTTCTCCGAGGGGGATGTTCAGTACTTC
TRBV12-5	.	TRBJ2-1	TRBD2	CASGPRLAGGPSYNEQFF	TGTGCTAGTGGTCCCCGACTAGCGGGAGGGCCGTCCTACAATGAGCAGTTCTTC
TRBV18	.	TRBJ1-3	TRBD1	CASSSLGQGAAGNTIYF	TGTGCCAGCTCATCTTTAGGACAGGGGGCCGCTGGAAACACCATATATTTT
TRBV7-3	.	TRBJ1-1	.	CASSSGGMNTEAFF	TGTGCCAGCAGCTCTGGGGGGATGAACACTGAAGCTTTCTTT
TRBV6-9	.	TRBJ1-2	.	CASSSAAGTPNYGYTF	TGTGCCAGCAGTTCGGCGGCAGGGACCCCTAACTATGGCTACACCTTC
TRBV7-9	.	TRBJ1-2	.	CASSLGTVYGYTF	TGTGCCAGCAGCTTAGGGACAGTCTATGGCTACACCTTC
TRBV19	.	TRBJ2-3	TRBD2	CASSIGLAGRARGGTDTQYF	TGTGCCAGTAGTATAGGACTAGCGGGACGCGCGAGAGGGGGCACAGATACGCAGTATTTT